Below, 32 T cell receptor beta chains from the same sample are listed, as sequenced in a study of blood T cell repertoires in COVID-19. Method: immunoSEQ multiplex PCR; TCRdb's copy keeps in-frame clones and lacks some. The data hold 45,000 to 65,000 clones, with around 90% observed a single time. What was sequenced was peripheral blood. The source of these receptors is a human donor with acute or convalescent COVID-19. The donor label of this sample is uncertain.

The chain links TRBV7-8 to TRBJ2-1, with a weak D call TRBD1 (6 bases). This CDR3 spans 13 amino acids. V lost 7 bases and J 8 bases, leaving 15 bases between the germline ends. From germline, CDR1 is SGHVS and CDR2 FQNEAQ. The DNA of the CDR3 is TGTGCCAGCACCCCTACAGGGCTGGATGAGCAGTTCTTC. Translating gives CASTPTGLDEQFF.

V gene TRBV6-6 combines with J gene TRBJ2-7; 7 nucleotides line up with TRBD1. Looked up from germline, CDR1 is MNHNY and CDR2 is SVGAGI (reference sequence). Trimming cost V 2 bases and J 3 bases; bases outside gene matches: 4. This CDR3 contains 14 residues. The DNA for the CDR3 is TGTGCCAGCAGTTACACCGGACAGGACTACGAGCAGTACTTC. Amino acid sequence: CASSYTGQDYEQYF.

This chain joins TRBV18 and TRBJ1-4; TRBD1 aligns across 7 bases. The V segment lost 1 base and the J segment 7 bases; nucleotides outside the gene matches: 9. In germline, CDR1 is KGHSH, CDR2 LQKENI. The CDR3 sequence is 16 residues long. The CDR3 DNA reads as TGTGCCAGCTCACCACAGGGGGCAATAGACGGTGAAAAACTGTTTTTT. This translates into CASSPQGAIDGEKLFF. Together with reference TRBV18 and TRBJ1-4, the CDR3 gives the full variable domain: NAGVMQNPRHLVRRRGQEARLRCSPMKGHSHVYWYRQLPEEGLKFMVYLQKENIIDESGMPKERFSAEFPKEGPSILRIQQVVRGDSAAYFCASSPQGAIDGEKLFFGSGTQLSVL.

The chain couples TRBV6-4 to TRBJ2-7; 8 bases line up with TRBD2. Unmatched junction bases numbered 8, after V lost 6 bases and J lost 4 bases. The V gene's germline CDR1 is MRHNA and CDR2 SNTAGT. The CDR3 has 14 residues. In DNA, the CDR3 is TGTGCCAGCAGCTCCGGGACTAGGTTGTACGAGCAGTACTTC. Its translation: CASSSGTRLYEQYF.

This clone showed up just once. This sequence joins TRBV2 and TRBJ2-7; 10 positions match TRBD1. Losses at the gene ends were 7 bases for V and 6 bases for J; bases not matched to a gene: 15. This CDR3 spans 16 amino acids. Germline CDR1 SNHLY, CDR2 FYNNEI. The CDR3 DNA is TGTGCCAGCACTAGGACAGGGGGAGATTCAGGGGGCGAGCAGTACGTC. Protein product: CASTRTGGDSGGEQYV.

The CDR3 bases are TGTGCCAGCAGCGGACAGAGCACTGAAGCTTTCTTT. Translation: CASSGQSTEAFF. The chain uses TRBV2 and TRBJ1-1, with a tentative D call TRBD1 (6 bases). The CDR3 has 12 amino acids. Deletions cut 6 bases from V and 4 bases from J, with 9 bases between. The germline gives CDR1 SNHLY, CDR2 FYNNEI.

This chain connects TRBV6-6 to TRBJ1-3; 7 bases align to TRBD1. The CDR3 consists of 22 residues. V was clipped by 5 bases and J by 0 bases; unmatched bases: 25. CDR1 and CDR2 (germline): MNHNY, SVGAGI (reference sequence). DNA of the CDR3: TGTGCCAGCAGTCGAGCGACCTCCGGGACAGACGCCTTAAGGTCCTCTGGAAACACCATATATTTT. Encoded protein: CASSRATSGTDALRSSGNTIYF.

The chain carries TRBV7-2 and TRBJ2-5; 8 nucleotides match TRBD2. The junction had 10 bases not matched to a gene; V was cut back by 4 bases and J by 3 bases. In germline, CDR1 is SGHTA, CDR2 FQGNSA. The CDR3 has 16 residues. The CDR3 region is CASSSKPPRGEETQYF. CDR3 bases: TGTGCCAGCAGCTCTAAGCCTCCGCGGGGGGAAGAGACCCAGTACTTC.

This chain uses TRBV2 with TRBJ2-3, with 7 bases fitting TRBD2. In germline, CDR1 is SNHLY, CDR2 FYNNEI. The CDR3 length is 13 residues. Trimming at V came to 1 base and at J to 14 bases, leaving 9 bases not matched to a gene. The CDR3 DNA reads TGTGCCAGCAGTGAAGGTGGGGGGGGACGCCGGTATTTT. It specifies CASSEGGGGRRYF.

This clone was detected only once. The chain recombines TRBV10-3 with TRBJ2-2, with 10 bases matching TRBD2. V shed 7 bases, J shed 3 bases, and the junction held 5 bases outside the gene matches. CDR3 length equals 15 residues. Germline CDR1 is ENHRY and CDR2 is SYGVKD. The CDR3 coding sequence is TGTGCCATCACCGAGCGGGAGGGCTACACCGGGGAGCTGTTTTTT. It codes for CAITEREGYTGELFF.

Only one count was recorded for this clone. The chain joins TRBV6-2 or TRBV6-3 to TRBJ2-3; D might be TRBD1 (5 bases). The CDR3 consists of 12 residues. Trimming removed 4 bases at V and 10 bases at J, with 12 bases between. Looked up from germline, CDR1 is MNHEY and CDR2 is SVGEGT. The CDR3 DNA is TGTGCCAGCAGTTTGACAGTCGTCGCGCAGTATTTT. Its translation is CASSLTVVAQYF.

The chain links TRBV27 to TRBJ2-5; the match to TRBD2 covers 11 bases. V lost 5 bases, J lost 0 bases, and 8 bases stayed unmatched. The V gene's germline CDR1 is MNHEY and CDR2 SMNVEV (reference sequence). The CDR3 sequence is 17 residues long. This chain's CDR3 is CASSKTIAGGYQETQYF. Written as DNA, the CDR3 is TGTGCCAGCAGTAAAACGATAGCGGGAGGGTACCAAGAGACCCAGTACTTC.

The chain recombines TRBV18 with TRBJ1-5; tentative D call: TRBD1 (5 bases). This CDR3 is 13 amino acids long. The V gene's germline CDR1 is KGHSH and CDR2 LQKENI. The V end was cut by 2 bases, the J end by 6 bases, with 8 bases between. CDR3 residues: CASSPGGGQPQHF. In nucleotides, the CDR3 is TGTGCCAGCTCACCAGGGGGAGGTCAGCCCCAGCATTTT. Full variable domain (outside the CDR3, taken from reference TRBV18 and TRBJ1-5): NAGVMQNPRHLVRRRGQEARLRCSPMKGHSHVYWYRQLPEEGLKFMVYLQKENIIDESGMPKERFSAEFPKEGPSILRIQQVVRGDSAAYFCASSPGGGQPQHFGDGTRLSIL.

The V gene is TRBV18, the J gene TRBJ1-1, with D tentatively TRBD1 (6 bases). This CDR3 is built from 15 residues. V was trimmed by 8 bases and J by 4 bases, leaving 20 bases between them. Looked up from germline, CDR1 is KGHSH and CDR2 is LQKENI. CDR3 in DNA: TGTGCCAGCGCGAAGGTACAGGGAAGTGGCACTGAAGCTTTCTTT. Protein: CASAKVQGSGTEAFF.

The CDR3 coding sequence is TGTGCCAGCAGCCTGACCTGGCAGGCGAACAATGAGCAGTTCTTC. This gives the protein CASSLTWQANNEQFF. The rearrangement uses TRBV3-1 (or the pseudogene TRBV3-2) and TRBJ2-1; D is uncertain. Deletions cut 4 bases from V and 5 bases from J, with 15 bases between. The CDR3 sequence is 15 residues long. Germline assignment: CDR1 LGHDT and CDR2 YNNKEL (reference sequence).

In DNA, the CDR3 is TGTGCCAGCAGCGACGGGACTAGCGGGAGGGGGACCTACAATGAGCAGTTCTTC. Amino acids: CASSDGTSGRGTYNEQFF. The V and J genes are TRBV21-1 and TRBJ2-1; the D segment call TRBD2 is taken from the table without a DNA check. TRBV21-1 is deemed a pseudogene. This CDR3 comprises 18 residues.

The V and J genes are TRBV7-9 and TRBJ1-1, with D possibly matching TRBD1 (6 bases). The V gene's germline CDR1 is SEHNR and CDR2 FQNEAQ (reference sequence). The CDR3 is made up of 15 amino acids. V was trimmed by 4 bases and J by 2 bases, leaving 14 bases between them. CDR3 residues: CASSSQQGFNTEAFF. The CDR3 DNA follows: TGTGCCAGCAGCTCACAACAGGGATTCAACACTGAAGCTTTCTTT.

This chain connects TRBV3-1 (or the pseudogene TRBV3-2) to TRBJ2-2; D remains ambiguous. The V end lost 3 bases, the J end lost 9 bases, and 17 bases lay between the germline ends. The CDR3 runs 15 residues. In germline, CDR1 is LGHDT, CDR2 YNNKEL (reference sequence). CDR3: CASSQVSTSLRELFF. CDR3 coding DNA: TGTGCCAGCAGCCAGGTCTCTACTTCGTTAAGGGAGCTGTTTTTT.

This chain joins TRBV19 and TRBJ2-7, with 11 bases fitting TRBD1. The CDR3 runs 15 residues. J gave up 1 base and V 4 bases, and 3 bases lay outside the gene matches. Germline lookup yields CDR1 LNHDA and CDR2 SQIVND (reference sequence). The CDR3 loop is CASSKGQGESYEQYF. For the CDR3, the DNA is TGTGCCAGTAGTAAGGGACAGGGGGAATCCTACGAGCAGTACTTC.

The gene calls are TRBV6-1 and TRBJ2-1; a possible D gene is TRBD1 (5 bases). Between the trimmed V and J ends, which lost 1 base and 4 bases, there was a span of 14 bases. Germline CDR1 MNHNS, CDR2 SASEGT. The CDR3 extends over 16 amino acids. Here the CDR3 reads CASSEGGVAGYNEQFF. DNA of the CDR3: TGTGCCAGCAGTGAAGGGGGTGTAGCAGGGTACAATGAGCAGTTCTTC.

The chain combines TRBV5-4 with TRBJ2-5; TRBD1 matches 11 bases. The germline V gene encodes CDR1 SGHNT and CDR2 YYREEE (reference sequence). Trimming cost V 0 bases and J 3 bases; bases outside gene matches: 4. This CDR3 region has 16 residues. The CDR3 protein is CASSLGGQGVKETQYF. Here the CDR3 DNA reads TGTGCCAGCAGCTTGGGGGGACAGGGGGTTAAAGAGACCCAGTACTTC.

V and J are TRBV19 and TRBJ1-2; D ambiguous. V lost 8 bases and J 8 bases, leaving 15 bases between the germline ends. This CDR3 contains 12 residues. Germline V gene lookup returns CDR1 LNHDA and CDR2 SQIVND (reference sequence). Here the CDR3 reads CASLAAPLGYTF. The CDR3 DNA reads TGTGCCAGTCTGGCGGCCCCCTTGGGCTACACCTTC.

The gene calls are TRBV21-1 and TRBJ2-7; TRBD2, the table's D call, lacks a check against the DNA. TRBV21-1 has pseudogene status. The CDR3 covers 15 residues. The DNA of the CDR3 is TGTGCCAGCAGCAAAATGCGGGCCCGCTCCTACGAGCAGTACGTC. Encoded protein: CASSKMRARSYEQYV.

DNA of the CDR3: TGTGCCAGCAGTGACGGACAGGGCGTCCACGAGCAGTACGTC. Translated, it gives CASSDGQGVHEQYV. J is TRBJ2-7 and V is TRBV6-6; 8 bases line up with TRBD1. The trim removed 5 bases at V and 5 bases at J, leaving 8 bases unmatched. Germline V gene lookup returns CDR1 MNHNY and CDR2 SVGAGI (reference sequence). The CDR3 is 14 amino acids.

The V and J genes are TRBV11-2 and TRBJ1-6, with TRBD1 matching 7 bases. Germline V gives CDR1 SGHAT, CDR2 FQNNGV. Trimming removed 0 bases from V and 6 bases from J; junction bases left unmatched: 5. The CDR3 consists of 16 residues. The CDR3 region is CASSLDRTGANSPLHF. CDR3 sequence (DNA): TGTGCCAGCAGCTTAGATCGCACAGGGGCTAATTCACCCCTCCACTTT.

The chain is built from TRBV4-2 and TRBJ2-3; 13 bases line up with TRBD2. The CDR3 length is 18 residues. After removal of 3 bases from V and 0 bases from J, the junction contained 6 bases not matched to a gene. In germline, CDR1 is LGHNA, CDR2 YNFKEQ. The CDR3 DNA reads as TGTGCCAGCAGCCAGGGGACTAGCGGGATTCCTAGCACAGATACGCAGTATTTT. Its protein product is CASSQGTSGIPSTDTQYF.

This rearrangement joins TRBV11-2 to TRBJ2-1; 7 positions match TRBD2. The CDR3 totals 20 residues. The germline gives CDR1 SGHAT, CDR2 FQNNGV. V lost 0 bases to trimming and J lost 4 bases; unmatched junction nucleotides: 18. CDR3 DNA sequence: TGTGCCAGCAGCTTAGATGCCCCCGTTGTGGTGGGAGGGAAGTACAATGAGCAGTTCTTC. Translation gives CASSLDAPVVVGGKYNEQFF.

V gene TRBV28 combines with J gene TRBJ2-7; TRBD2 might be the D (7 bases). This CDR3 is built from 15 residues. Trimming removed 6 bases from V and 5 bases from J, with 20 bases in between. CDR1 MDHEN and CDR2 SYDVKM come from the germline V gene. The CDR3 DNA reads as TGTGCCAGCAGAGACTCCGGGACGGGGGGCCACGAGCAGTACGTC. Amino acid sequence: CASRDSGTGGHEQYV.

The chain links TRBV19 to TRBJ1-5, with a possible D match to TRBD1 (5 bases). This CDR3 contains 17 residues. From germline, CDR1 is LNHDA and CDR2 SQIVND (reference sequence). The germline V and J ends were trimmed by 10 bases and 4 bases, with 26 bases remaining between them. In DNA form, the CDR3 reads TGTGCCACCACCTCCTGGCCAGGGCCGACAACAAATCAGCCCCAGCATTTT. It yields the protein CATTSWPGPTTNQPQHF.

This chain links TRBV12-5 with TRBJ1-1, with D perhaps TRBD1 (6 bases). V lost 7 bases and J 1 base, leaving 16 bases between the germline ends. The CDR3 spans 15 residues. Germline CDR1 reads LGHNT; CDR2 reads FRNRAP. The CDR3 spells CASARGLLENTEAFF. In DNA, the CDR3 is TGTGCTAGTGCCAGGGGCCTACTAGAGAACACTGAAGCTTTCTTT.

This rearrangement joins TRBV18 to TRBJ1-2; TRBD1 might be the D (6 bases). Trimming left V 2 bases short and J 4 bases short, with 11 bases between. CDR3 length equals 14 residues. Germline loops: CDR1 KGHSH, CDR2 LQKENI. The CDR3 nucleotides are TGTGCCAGCTCACCAACGACAGGCGTCTATGGCTACACCTTC. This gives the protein CASSPTTGVYGYTF.

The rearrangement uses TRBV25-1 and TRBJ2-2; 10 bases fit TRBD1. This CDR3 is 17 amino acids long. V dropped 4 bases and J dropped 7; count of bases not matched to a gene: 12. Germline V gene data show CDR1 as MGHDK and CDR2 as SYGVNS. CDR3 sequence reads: CASSVVGQGSADGELFF. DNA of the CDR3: TGTGCCAGCAGTGTTGTGGGACAGGGGAGCGCAGACGGGGAGCTGTTTTTT.